This passage covers 5 T cell receptor beta chains from one sample sequenced in a study of response to subunit inactivated influenza vaccine (dated by TCRdb to 2016 to 2019). Receptor amplification or capture employed RT-PCR. The sequencer was an Illumina HiSeq 2500. In TCRdb, the public reads were trimmed at Q25 with fastp and aligned with MiXCR, with productive beta chains retained. A single entry per CDR3 protein holds the most common genes and DNA from its merged rows. For this sample there are approximately 680,000 distinct CDR3 sequences; 15% to 18% appear just once. In total, the top ten clones hold 9.5% to 13% of the sample. Sequenced here: PBMCs from blood, sampled 11 to 12 days after vaccination. The receptors were gathered from a man aged 45-60 years who received an inactivated influenza vaccine. Donor details come from another sample of the same person, matched by shared clones.

The J gene is TRBJ1-1, the V gene TRBV20-1; TRBD1 matches at 9 bases. The junction had 5 bases not matched to a gene; V was cut back by 5 bases and J by 1 base. Per germline, CDR1 DFQATT and CDR2 SNEGSKA (reference sequence). This CDR3 has 14 residues. CDR3 in amino acids: CSARTGAGNTEAFF. CDR3 DNA sequence: TGCAGTGCTCGGACAGGGGCAGGGAACACTGAAGCTTTCTTT.

This clonotype was seen a handful of times. The V call is TRBV24-1, the J call TRBJ2-1; D is unclear. The germline V and J ends were trimmed by 3 bases and 10 bases, with 12 bases remaining between them. The CDR3 runs 13 residues. CDR1 and CDR2 (germline): KGHDR, SFDVKD. The CDR3 DNA reads TGTGCCACCAGTGATATCCCCCAAGGGGAGCAGTTCTTC. Translated: CATSDIPQGEQFF.

Details on this clonotype: This may be a read error: a much more frequent sequence differs by one nucleotide. This chain uses TRBV7-3 with TRBJ2-1; no firm D call. This CDR3 comprises 15 residues. CDR1 is SGHTA, CDR2 FQGTGA, per germline. V lost 5 bases and J lost 7, with 18 bases in between. The CDR3 region has the DNA TGTGCCAGCAGCCCTGGACCTCCCTCGGGTAATGAGCAGTTCTTC. Encoded protein: CASSPGPPSGNEQFF.

This sequence joins TRBV30 and TRBJ2-2; either TRBD1 or TRBD2 may supply D (5 bases each). The CDR3 length is 13 residues. Germline lookup yields CDR1 GTSNPN and CDR2 SVGIG (reference sequence). Trimming took off 0 bases at V and 7 bases at J, with 9 bases between the two ends. CDR3 nucleotides: TGTGCCTGGAGTGTATGGGGGATCGGGGAGCTGTTTTTT. Translating gives CAWSVWGIGELFF.

This clonotype was observed a few times. The V gene is TRBV20-1, the J gene TRBJ2-7, with D possibly called TRBD1 or TRBD2 (5 bases each). The CDR3 has 13 residues. The germline V gene has CDR1 DFQATT and CDR2 SNEGSKA (reference sequence). V lost 5 bases to trimming and J lost 0 bases, with 11 bases between them. The CDR3 bases are TGCAGTGCTGTTCGGGACGGCTCCTACGAGCAGTACTTC. This gives the protein CSAVRDGSYEQYF.